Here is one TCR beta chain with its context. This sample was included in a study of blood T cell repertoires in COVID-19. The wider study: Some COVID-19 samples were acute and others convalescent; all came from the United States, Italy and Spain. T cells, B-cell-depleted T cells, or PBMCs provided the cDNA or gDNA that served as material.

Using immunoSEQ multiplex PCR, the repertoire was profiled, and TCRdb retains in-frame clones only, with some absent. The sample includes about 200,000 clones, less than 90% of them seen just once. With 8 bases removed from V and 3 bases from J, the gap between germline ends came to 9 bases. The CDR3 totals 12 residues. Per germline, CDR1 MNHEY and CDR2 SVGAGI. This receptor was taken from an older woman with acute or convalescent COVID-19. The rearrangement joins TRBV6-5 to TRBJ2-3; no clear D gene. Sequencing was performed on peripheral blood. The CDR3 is CASAPMTDTQYF. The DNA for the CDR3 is TGTGCCAGCGCGCCAATGACAGATACGCAGTATTTT.